This T cell receptor beta chain appears in the sequencing data of a study of control samples from healthy donors and cancer patients. Assay: immunoSEQ multiplex PCR; the TCRdb copy retains only in-frame clones and omits some. Of 190,000 or so clones listed, approximately 92% are singletons. Trimming shortened V by 3 bases and J by 5 bases, and 17 bases separated the two germline ends. CDR3 length: 15 residues. Looked up from germline, CDR1 is SGHRS and CDR2 is YFSETQ. The material sequenced was blood. This receptor was obtained from a man between 18 and 35 years old in good health. The chain joins TRBV5-1 to TRBJ2-5; TRBD1 is a possible D gene (6 bases). The CDR3 DNA is TGCGCCAGCAGCTCGGACGACAGGCCGTGGGAGACCCAGTACTTC. It specifies CASSSDDRPWETQYF.